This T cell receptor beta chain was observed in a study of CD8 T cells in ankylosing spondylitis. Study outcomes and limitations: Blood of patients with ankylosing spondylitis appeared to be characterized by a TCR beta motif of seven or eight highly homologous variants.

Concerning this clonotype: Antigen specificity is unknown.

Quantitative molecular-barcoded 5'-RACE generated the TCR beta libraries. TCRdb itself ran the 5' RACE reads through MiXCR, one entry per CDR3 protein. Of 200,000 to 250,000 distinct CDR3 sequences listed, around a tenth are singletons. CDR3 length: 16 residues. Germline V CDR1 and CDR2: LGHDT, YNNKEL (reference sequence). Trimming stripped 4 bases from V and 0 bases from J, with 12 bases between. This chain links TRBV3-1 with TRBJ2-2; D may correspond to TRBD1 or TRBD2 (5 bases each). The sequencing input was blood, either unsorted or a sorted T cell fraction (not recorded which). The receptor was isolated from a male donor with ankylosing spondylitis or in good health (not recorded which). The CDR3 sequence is CASSRRDGTNTGELFF. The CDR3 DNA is TGTGCCAGCAGCCGACGGGACGGAACGAACACCGGGGAGCTGTTTTTT.